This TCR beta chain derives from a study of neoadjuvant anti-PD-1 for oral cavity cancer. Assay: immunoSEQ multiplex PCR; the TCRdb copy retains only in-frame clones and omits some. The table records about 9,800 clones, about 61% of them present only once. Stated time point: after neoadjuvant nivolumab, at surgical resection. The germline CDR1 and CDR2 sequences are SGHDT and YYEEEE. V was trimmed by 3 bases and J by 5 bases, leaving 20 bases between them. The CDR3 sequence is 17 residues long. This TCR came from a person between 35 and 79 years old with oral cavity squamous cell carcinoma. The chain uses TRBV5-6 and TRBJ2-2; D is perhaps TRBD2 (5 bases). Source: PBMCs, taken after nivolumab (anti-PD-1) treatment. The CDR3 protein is CASSSRVTGKTTGELFF. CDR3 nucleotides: TGTGCCAGCAGCTCCAGAGTTACGGGGAAGACGACCGGGGAGCTGTTTTTT.